This T cell receptor beta chain is from a study of radiotherapy plus CTLA-4 blockade in lung cancer. This CDR3 is 15 amino acids long. The germline V gene has CDR1 MNHEY and CDR2 SMNVEV (reference sequence). V gave up 1 base and J gave up 4 bases; unmatched junction bases: 6. The assay was immunoSEQ multiplex PCR, and TCRdb's table has in-frame clones only and misses some. The data contain about 60,000 clones, about 72% of them seen just once; the ten biggest clones take up about 8%. The chain links TRBV27 to TRBJ2-7; TRBD2 aligns across 8 bases. The starting material was peripheral blood, obtained from a patient treated with radiotherapy plus ipilimumab. The clonotype was recovered from a human donor with non-small cell lung cancer whose response to radiotherapy plus ipilimumab could not be evaluated. CDR3 in amino acids: CASSLLAGGIYEQYF. CDR3 sequence (DNA): TGTGCCAGCAGTTTATTGGCGGGAGGAATTTACGAGCAGTACTTC.